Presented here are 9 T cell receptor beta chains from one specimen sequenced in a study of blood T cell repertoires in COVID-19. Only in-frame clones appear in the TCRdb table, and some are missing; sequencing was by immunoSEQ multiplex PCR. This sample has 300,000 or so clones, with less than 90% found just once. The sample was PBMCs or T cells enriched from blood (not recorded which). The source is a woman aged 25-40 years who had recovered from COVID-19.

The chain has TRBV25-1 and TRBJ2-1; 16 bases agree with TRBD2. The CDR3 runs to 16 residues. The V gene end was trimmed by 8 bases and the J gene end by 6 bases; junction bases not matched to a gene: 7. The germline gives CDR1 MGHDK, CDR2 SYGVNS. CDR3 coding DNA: TGTGCCAGCGCCGGGACTAGCGGGGGGGTACGCAATGAGCAGTTCTTC. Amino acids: CASAGTSGGVRNEQFF.

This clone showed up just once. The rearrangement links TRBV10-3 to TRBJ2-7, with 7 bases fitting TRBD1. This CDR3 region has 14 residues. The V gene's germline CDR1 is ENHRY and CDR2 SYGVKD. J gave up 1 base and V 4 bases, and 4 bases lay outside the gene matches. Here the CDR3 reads CAISGTGGSYEQYF. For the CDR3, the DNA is TGTGCCATCAGTGGGACAGGCGGGTCCTACGAGCAGTACTTC.

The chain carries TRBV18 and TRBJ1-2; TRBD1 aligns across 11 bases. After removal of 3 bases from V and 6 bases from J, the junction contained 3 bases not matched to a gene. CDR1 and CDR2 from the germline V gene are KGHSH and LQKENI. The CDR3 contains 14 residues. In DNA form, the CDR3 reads TGTGCCAGCTCACCGGACAGGGGGCTGGATGGCTACACCTTC. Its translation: CASSPDRGLDGYTF.

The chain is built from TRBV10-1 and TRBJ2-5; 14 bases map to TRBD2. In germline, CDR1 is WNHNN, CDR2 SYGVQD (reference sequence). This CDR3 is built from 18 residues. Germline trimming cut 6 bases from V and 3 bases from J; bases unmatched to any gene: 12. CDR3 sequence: CASRAKPGTSGRKETQYF. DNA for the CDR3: TGCGCCAGCAGAGCAAAACCCGGGACTAGCGGGAGAAAAGAGACCCAGTACTTC.

The CDR3 loop is CASSPIGTGVEAFF. The CDR3 bases are TGTGCCAGCAGTCCAATCGGGACAGGGGTTGAAGCTTTCTTT. The J gene is TRBJ1-1, the V gene TRBV28; 10 nucleotides match TRBD1. This CDR3 has 14 amino acids. Germline V gene lookup returns CDR1 MDHEN and CDR2 SYDVKM. V lost 5 bases to trimming and J lost 7 bases; unmatched junction nucleotides: 7. Looking up the rest from reference TRBV28 and TRBJ1-1 gives the full variable domain: DVKVTQSSRYLVKRTGEKVFLECVQDMDHENMFWYRQDPGLGLRLIYFSYDVKMKEKGDIPEGYSVSREKKERFSLILESASTNQTSMYLCASSPIGTGVEAFFGQGTRLTVV.

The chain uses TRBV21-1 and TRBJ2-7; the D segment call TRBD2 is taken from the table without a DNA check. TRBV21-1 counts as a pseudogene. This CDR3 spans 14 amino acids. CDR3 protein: CASSKEGMAEGKYF. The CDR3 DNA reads TGTGCCAGCAGCAAAGAGGGGATGGCGGAGGGGAAGTACTTC.

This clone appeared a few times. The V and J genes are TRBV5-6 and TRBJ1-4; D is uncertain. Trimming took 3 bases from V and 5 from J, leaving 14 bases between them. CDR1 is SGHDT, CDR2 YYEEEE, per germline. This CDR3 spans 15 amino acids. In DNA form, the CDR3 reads TGTGCCAGCAGCTACTATCGGGGTTCCAATGAAAAACTGTTTTTT. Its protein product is CASSYYRGSNEKLFF.

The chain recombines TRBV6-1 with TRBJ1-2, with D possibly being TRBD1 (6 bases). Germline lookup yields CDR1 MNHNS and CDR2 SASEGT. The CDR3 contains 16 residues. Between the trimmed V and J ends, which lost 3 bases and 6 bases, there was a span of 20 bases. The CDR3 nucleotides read TGTGCCAGCAGTGAGCCCGGGACACCCCATGAGGATGGCTACACCTTC. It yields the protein CASSEPGTPHEDGYTF.

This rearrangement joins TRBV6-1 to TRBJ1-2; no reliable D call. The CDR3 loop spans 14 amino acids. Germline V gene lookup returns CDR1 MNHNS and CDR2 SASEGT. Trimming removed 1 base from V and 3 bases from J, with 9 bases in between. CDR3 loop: CASSEVGDDYGYTF. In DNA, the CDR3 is TGTGCCAGCAGTGAAGTAGGAGACGACTATGGCTACACCTTC.